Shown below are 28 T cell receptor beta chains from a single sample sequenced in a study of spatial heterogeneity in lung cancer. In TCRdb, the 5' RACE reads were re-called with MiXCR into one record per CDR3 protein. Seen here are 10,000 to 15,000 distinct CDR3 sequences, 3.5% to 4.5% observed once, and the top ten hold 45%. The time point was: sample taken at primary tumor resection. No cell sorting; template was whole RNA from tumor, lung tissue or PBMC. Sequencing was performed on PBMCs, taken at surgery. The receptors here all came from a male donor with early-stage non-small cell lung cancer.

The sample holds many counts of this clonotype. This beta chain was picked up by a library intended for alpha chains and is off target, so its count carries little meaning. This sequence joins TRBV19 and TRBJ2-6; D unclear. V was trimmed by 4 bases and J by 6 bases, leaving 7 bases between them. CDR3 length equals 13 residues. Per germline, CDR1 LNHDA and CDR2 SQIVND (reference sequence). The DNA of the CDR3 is TGTGCCAGTAGTACAAACCCGGCCAACGTCCTGACTTTC. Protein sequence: CASSTNPANVLTF.

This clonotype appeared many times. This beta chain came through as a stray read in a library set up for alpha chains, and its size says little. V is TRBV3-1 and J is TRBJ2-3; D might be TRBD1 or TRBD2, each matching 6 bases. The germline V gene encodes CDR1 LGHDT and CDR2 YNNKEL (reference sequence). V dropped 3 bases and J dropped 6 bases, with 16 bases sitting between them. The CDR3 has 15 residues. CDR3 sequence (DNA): TGTGCCAGCAGCCACGGGGGCGCCATGGCGGATACGCAGTATTTT. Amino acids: CASSHGGAMADTQYF.

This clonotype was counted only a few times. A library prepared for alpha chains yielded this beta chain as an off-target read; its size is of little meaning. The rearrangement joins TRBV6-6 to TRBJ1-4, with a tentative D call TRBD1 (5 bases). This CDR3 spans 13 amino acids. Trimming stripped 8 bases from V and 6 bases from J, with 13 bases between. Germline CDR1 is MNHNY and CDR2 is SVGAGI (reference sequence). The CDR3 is CASSDPGDEKLFF. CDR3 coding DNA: TGTGCCAGCTCGGACCCGGGGGATGAAAAACTGTTTTTT.

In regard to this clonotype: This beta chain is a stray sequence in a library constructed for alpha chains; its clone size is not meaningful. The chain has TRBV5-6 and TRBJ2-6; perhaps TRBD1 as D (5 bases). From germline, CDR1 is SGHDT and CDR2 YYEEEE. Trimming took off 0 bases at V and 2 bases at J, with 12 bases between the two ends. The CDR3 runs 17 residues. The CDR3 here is CASSLVDRTAGANVLTF. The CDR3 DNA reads TGTGCCAGCAGCTTGGTCGACAGAACAGCTGGGGCCAACGTCCTGACTTTC.

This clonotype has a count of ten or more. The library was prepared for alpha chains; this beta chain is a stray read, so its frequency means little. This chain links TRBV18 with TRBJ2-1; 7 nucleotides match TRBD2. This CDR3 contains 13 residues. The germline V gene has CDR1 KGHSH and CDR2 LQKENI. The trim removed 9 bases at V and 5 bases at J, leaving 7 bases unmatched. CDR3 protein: CARPGTTNNEQFF. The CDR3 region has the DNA TGTGCCAGGCCCGGGACTACGAACAATGAGCAGTTCTTC.

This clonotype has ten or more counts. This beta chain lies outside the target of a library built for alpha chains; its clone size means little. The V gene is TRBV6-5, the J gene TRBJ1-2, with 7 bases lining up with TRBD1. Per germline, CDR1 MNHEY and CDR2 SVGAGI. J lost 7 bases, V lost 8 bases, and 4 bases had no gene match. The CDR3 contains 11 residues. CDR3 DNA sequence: TGTGCCAGCGGGGAGGGGGCTGGCTACACCTTC. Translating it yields CASGEGAGYTF.

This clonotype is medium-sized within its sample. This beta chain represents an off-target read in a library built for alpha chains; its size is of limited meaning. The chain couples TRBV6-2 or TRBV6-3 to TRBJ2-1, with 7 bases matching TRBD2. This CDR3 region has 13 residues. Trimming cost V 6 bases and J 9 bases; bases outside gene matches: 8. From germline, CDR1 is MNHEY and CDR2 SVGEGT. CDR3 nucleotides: TGTGCCAGCAGAGGACTAGAATGGGGTGAGCAGTTCTTC. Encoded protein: CASRGLEWGEQFF.

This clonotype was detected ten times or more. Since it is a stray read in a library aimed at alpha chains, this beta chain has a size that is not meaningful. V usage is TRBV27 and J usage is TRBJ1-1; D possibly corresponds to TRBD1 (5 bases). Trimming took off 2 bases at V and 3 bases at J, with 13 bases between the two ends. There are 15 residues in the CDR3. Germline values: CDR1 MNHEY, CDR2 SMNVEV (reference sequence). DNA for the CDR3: TGTGCCAGCAGTTTAACCATGAGGGGTGACACTGAAGCTTTCTTT. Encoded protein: CASSLTMRGDTEAFF.

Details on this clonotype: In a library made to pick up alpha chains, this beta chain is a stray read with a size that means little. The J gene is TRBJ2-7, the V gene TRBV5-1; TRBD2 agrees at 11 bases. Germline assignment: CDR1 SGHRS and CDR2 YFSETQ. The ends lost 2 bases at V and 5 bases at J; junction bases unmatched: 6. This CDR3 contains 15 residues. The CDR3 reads CASSLSVTSGDEQYF. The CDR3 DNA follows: TGCGCCAGCAGCTTATCAGTGACTAGCGGGGACGAGCAGTACTTC.

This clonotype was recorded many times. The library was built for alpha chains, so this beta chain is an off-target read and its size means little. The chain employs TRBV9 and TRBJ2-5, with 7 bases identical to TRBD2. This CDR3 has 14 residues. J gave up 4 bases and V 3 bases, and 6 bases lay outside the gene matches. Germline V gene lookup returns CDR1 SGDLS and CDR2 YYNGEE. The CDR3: CASSEGGSVETQYF. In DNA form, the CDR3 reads TGTGCCAGCAGCGAGGGCGGGAGTGTAGAGACCCAGTACTTC.

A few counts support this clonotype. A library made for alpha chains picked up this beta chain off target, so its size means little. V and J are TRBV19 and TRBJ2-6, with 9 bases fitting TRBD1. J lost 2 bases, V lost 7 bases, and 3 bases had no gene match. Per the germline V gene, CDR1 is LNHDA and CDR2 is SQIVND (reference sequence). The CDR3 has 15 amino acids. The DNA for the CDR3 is TGTGCCAGTACCCGGGACAGGGCTGGGGCCAACGTCCTGACTTTC. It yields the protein CASTRDRAGANVLTF.

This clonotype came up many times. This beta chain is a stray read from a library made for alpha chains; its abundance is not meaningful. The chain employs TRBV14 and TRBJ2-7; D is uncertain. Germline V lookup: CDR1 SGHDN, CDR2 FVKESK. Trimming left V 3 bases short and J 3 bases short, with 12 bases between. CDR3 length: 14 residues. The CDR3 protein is CASSHRVRGYEQYF. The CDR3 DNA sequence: TGTGCCAGCAGCCACCGGGTACGAGGCTACGAGCAGTACTTC. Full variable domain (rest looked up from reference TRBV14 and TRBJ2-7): EAGVTQFPSHSVIEKGQTVTLRCDPISGHDNLYWYRRVMGKEIKFLLHFVKESKQDESGMPNNRFLAERTGGTYSTLKVQPAELEDSGVYFCASSHRVRGYEQYFGPGTRLTVT.

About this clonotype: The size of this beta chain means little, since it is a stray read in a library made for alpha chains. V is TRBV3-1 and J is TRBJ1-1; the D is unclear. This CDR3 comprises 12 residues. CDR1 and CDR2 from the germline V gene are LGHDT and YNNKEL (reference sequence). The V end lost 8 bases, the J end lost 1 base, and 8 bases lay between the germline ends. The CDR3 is CASRGRNTEAFF. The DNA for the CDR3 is TGTGCCAGCCGAGGGAGGAACACTGAAGCTTTCTTT.

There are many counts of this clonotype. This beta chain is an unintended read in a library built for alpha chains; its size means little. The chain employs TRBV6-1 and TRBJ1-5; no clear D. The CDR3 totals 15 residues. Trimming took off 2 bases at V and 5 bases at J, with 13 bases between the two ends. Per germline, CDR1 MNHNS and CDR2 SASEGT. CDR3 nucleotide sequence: TGTGCCAGCAGTGAACCTGGGCGCAACGATCAGCCCCAGCATTTT. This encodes CASSEPGRNDQPQHF.

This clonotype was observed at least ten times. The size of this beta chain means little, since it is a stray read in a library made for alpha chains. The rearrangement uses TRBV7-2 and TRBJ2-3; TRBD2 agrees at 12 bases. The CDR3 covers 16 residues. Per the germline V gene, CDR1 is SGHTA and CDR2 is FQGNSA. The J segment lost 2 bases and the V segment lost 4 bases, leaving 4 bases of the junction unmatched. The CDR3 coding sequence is TGTGCCAGCAGCTCCGGACTAGCGGGGAACACAGATACGCAGTATTTT. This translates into CASSSGLAGNTDTQYF. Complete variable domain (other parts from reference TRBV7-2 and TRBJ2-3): GAGVSQSPSNKVTEKGKDVELRCDPISGHTALYWYRQSLGQGLEFLIYFQGNSAPDKSGLPSDRFSAERTGGSVSTLTIQRTQQEDSAVYLCASSSGLAGNTDTQYFGPGTRLTVL.

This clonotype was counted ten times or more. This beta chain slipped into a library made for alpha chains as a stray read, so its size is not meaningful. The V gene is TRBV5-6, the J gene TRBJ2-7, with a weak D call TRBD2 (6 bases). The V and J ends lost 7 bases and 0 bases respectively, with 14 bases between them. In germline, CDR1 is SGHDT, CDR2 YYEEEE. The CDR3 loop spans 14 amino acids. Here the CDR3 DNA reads TGTGCCAGCTCTCGGGGGAGGCCCTCCTACGAGCAGTACTTC. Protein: CASSRGRPSYEQYF.

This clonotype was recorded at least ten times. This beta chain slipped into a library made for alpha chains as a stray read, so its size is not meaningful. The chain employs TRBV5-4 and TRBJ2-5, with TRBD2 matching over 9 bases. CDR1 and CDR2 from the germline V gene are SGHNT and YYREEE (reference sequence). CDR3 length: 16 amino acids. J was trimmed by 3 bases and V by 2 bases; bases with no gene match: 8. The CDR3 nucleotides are TGTGCCAGCAGCTTAATAGGACTAGCGAAAAAAGAGACCCAGTACTTC. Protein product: CASSLIGLAKKETQYF.

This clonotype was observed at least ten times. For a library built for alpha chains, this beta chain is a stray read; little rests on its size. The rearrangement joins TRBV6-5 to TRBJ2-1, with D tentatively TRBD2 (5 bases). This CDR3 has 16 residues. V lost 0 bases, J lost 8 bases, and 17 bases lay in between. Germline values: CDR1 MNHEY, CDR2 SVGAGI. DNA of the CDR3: TGTGCCAGCAGTTACTCGAGGTTTGACACGAGGGATGAGCAGTTCTTC. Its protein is CASSYSRFDTRDEQFF.

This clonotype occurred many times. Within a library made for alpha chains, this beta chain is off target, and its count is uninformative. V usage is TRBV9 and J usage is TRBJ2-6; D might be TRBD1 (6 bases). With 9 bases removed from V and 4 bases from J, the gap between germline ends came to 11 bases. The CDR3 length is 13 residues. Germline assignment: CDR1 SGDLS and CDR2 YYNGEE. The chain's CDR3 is CATQGTGANVLTF. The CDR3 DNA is TGTGCCACTCAGGGGACAGGGGCCAACGTCCTGACTTTC.

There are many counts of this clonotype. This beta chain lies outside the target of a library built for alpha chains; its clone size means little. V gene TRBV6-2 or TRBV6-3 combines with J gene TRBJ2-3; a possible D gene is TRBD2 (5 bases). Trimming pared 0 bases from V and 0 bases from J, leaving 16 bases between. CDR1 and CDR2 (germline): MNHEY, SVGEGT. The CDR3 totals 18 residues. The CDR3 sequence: CASSYSSRAGPSTDTQYF. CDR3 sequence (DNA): TGTGCCAGCAGTTACTCTTCCCGGGCGGGCCCAAGCACAGATACGCAGTATTTT.

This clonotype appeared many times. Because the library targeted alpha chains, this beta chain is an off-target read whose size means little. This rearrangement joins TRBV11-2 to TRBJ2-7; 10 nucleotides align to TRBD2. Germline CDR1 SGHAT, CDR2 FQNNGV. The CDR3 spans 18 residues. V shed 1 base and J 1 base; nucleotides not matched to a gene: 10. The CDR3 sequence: CASSLVGTSAIFSYEQYF. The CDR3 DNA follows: TGTGCCAGCAGCTTAGTTGGGACTAGCGCTATTTTTTCCTACGAGCAGTACTTC. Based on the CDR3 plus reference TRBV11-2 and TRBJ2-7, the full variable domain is EAGVAQSPRYKIIEKRQSVAFWCNPISGHATLYWYQQILGQGPKLLIQFQNNGVVDDSQLPKDRFSAERLKGVDSTLKIQPAKLEDSAVYLCASSLVGTSAIFSYEQYFGPGTRLTVT.

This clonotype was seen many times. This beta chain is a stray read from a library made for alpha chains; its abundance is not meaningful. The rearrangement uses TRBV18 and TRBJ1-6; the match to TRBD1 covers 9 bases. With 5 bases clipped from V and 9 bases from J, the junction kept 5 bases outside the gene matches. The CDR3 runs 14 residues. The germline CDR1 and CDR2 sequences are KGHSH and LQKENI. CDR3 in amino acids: CASSTDRGASPLHF. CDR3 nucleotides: TGTGCCAGCTCAACGGACAGGGGAGCTTCACCCCTCCACTTT.

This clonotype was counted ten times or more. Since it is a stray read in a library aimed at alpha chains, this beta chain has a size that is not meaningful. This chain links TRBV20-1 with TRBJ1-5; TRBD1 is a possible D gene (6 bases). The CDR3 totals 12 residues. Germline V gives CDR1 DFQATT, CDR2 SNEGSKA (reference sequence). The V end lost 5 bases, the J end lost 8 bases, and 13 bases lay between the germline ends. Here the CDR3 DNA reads TGCAGTGCTTGGACAGACTCTGAGCCCCAGCATTTT. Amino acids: CSAWTDSEPQHF.

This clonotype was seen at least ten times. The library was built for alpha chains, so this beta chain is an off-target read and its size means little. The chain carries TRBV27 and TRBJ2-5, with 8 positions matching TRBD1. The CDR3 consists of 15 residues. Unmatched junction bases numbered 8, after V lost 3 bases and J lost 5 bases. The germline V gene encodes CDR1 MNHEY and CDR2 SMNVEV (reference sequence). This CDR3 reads CASSFGTGQRETQYF. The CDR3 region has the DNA TGTGCCAGCAGTTTCGGGACAGGACAGAGGGAGACCCAGTACTTC.

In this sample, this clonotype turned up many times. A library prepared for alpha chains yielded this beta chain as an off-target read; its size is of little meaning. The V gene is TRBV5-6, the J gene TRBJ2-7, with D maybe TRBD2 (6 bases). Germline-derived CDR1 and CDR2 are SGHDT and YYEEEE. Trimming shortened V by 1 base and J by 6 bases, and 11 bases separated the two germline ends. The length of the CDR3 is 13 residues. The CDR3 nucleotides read TGTGCCAGCAGCTTGTCGGGAGTAGCCGAGCAGTACTTC. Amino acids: CASSLSGVAEQYF.

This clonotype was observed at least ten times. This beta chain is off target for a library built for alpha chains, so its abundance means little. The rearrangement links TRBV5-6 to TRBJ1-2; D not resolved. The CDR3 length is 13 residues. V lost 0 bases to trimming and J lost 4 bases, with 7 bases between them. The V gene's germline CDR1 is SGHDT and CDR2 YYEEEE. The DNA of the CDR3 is TGTGCCAGCAGCTTGGGGTATAGCTATGGCTACACCTTC. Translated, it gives CASSLGYSYGYTF.

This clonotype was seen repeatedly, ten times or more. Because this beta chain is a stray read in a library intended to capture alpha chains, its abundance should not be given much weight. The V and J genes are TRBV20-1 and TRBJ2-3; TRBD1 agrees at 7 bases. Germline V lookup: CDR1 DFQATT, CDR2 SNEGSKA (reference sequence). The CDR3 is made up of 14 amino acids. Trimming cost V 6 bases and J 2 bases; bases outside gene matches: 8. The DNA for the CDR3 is TGCAGTGCCCTCAAGGGGGCGGCCACAGATACGCAGTATTTT. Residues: CSALKGAATDTQYF.

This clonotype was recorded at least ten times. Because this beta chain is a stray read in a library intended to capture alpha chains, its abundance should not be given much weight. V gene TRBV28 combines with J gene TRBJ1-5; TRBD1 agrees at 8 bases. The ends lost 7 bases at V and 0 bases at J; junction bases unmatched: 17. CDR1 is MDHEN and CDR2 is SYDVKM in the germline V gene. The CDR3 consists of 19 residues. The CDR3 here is CASTIRSRGPGYSNQPQHF. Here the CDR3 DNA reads TGTGCCAGCACCATTAGGTCCAGGGGGCCGGGGTATAGCAATCAGCCCCAGCATTTT. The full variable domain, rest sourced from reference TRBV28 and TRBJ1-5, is DVKVTQSSRYLVKRTGEKVFLECVQDMDHENMFWYRQDPGLGLRLIYFSYDVKMKEKGDIPEGYSVSREKKERFSLILESASTNQTSMYLCASTIRSRGPGYSNQPQHFGDGTRLSIL.